This entry describes one T cell receptor beta chain. This CDR3 is built from 14 residues. V shed 2 bases, J shed 5 bases, and the junction held 5 bases outside the gene matches. Germline V gene lookup returns CDR1 SGHRS and CDR2 YFSETQ. Here immunoSEQ multiplex PCR was the method, and the copy in TCRdb shows in-frame clones only, minus some. This table has just under 100,000 clones, approximately 90% appearing once. The data originate from a study of graft-versus-host responses after intestinal transplantation. The sequence was obtained from a human patient who received an intestinal transplant, so some T cells may come from the graft donor. This specimen was PBMCs, taken roughly 410 days after intestinal transplant. This chain joins TRBV5-1 and TRBJ2-5; 8 nucleotides line up with TRBD2. CDR3 in DNA: TGCGCCAGCAGCTTAAATGCGGGGGGCGAGACCCAGTACTTC. Amino acids: CASSLNAGGETQYF.